The text below deals with one TCR beta chain. Its antigen is as yet unknown. This sample stems from a study of beta chain features in type 1 diabetes. The study, taken as a whole, reports: When VDJ junctions were examined, type 1 diabetes patients showed fewer insertions and more deletions. HLA effects on TCRB rearrangement stayed unresolved here.

V lost 6 bases, J lost 1 base, and 12 bases lay in between. The CDR3 has 14 amino acids. The germline V gene encodes CDR1 SGHTA and CDR2 FQGTGA. cDNA synthesis used the whole RNA isolate, giving expressed TCRB sequences. Clones were sequenced by immunoSEQ multiplex PCR, and TCRdb holds only the in-frame ones, with some missing. The sample consists of 330,000 or so clones, less than 20% of them appearing once. The sample was naive CD4+ T cells from blood. This chain links TRBV7-3 with TRBJ1-1; tentatively, D is TRBD1 (6 bases). This TCR was recovered from a woman aged 18-29 years in good health. The CDR3 bases are TGTGCCAGCAGTATACAGGGTGCGAACACTGAAGCTTTCTTT. Amino acid sequence: CASSIQGANTEAFF.